Listed below are T cell receptor beta chains from one sample, sequenced in a study of a mutant IDH1 vaccine in newly diagnosed glioma. Profiled with immunoSEQ multiplex PCR; TCRdb holds only in-frame clones, not every one. This table has some 90,000 clones, over 75% appearing once. Source: PBMCs, taken from a glioma patient treated with radiotherapy, temozolomide or both. All receptors derive from a man in his forties or fifties with glioma. Some clones in this sample may be carry-over from other donors' samples. CDR3s include the opening cysteine and the closing phenylalanine or tryptophan. The order of the fields is clone size, D gene, J gene, V gene, CDR3 protein, CDR3 DNA. D genes are given only for firm matches. Clone size, where shown, is once, few, many, or a class for clones that have expanded.

NA	NA	TRBJ1-2	TRBV19	CASSRQNDRAYYGYTF	TGTGCCAGTAGTCGTCAGAACGACCGGGCCTACTATGGCTACACCTTC
NA	NA	TRBJ1-5	TRBV6-5	CASSYFHRVNQPQHF	TGTGCCAGCAGTTACTTTCACAGGGTAAATCAGCCCCAGCATTTT
NA	NA	TRBJ2-1	TRBV29-1	CSVGPALLGSEQFF	TGCAGCGTTGGGCCCGCCTTACTGGGTAGCGAGCAGTTCTTC
NA	NA	TRBJ1-3	TRBV4-1	CASSQDWSLRGNTIYF	TGCGCCAGCAGCCAAGATTGGAGTCTTCGGGGGAACACCATATATTTT
NA	TRBD1	TRBJ1-2	TRBV18	CASSPGTGGVGYTF	TGTGCCAGCTCCCCCGGGACAGGGGGCGTCGGCTACACCTTC
NA	NA	TRBJ1-3	TRBV6-5	CASKQGLSGNTIYF	TGTGCCAGCAAACAGGGCCTCTCTGGAAACACCATATATTTT
few	TRBD2	TRBJ2-5	TRBV2	CASSDPLGLAGEETQYF	TGTGCCAGCAGTGACCCCTTGGGCCTAGCGGGGGAAGAGACCCAGTACTTC
NA	NA	TRBJ1-5	TRBV6-1	CASGLGVNQPQHF	TGTGCCAGCGGTCTGGGAGTGAATCAGCCCCAGCATTTT
NA	TRBD1	TRBJ1-2	TRBV10-3	CAVSSGTGFVYTF	TGTGCCGTGAGCAGCGGGACAGGGTTTGTCTACACCTTC
NA	NA	TRBJ2-3	TRBV29-1	CSVRQRGPDTQYF	TGCAGCGTTCGACAGCGAGGGCCAGATACGCAGTATTTT
NA	NA	TRBJ2-1	TRBV5-6	CASSLVGVLYNEQFF	TGTGCCAGCAGCTTGGTTGGGGTACTGTACAATGAGCAGTTCTTC
NA	TRBD1	TRBJ1-5	TRBV7-9	CASSRDRGQPQHF	TGTGCCAGCAGCCGAGACAGGGGCCAGCCCCAGCATTTT
NA	TRBD1	TRBJ1-2	TRBV6-5	CASSYSTGYGYTF	TGTGCCAGCAGTTACTCGACAGGGTATGGCTACACCTTC
NA	NA	TRBJ2-7	TRBV4-1	CASSQTGVGDEQYF	TGCGCCAGCAGCCAAACGGGGGTAGGGGACGAGCAGTACTTC
NA	NA	TRBJ1-5	TRBV6-1	CASSESGGGRPQHF	TGTGCCAGCAGTGAATCGGGGGGTGGTCGTCCCCAGCATTTT
once	NA	TRBJ1-2	TRBV7-9	CASTHQRGLNYGYTF	TGTGCCAGCACCCACCAAAGGGGCCTGAACTATGGCTACACCTTC
NA	NA	TRBJ1-1	TRBV6-5	CASSYGGEVVEAFF	TGTGCCAGCAGTTACGGTGGGGAGGTTGTTGAAGCTTTCTTT
NA	NA	TRBJ1-4	TRBV4-2	CASSQTAPNEKLFF	TGTGCCAGCAGCCAGACGGCCCCTAATGAAAAACTGTTTTTT
NA	NA	TRBJ1-1	TRBV6-5	CASSYSGGGTEAFF	TGTGCCAGCAGTTACTCGGGAGGCGGCACTGAAGCTTTCTTT
few	TRBD1	TRBJ2-1	TRBV18	CASSLLGQGTFNEQFF	TGTGCCAGCTCCCTTTTGGGACAGGGAACGTTCAATGAGCAGTTCTTC
NA	TRBD2	TRBJ2-7	TRBV4-2	CASSPAGLSYEQYF	TGTGCCAGCAGCCCAGCGGGACTTTCCTACGAGCAGTACTTC
NA	NA	TRBJ2-7	TRBV13	CASSLEGNNYEQYF	TGTGCCAGCAGCTTAGAAGGGAACAACTACGAGCAGTACTTC
once	TRBD1	TRBJ1-4	TRBV6-5	CASSYLGTGVEKLFF	TGTGCCAGCAGTTACTTGGGGACAGGGGTCGAAAAACTGTTTTTT
few	TRBD2	TRBJ2-7	TRBV18	CASSSVSGEPYEQYF	TGTGCCAGCTCATCCGTGAGCGGGGAACCCTACGAGCAGTACTTC
few	NA	TRBJ1-1	TRBV11-1	CASQTTLNTEAFF	TGTGCCAGCCAAACAACTCTGAACACTGAAGCTTTCTTT
NA	NA	TRBJ2-4	TRBV29-1	CSVAARLAKNIQYF	TGCAGCGTTGCGGCCCGGCTCGCCAAAAACATTCAGTACTTC
NA	TRBD1	TRBJ2-1	TRBV19	CASSIGTGGYNEQFF	TGTGCCAGTAGTATCGGGACAGGGGGATACAATGAGCAGTTCTTC
NA	TRBD1	TRBJ2-5	TRBV4-1	CASSRAGQGEETQYF	TGCGCCAGCAGCCGCGCGGGACAGGGGGAAGAGACCCAGTACTTC
few	TRBD2	TRBJ2-2	TRBV6-1	CASSEPTSGAMRTGELFF	TGTGCCAGCAGTGAGCCGACTAGCGGGGCCATGAGGACCGGGGAGCTGTTTTTT
NA	TRBD2	TRBJ2-1	TRBV18	CASSPRAGAVPNEQFF	TGTGCCAGCTCACCACGAGCGGGGGCAGTCCCCAATGAGCAGTTCTTC
NA	TRBD1	TRBJ1-2	TRBV30	CAWRETGVGFYGYTF	TGTGCCTGGAGGGAGACAGGGGTAGGGTTCTATGGCTACACCTTC
NA	NA	TRBJ1-1	TRBV15	CATNDLLSEAFF	TGTGCCACCAATGACCTTTTGTCTGAAGCTTTCTTT
NA	NA	TRBJ1-1	TRBV29-1	CSVIGRMNTEAFF	TGCAGCGTCATAGGACGGATGAACACTGAAGCTTTCTTT
NA	TRBD1	TRBJ1-6	TRBV4-1	CASSPPRVTGGSSPLHF	TGCGCCAGCAGTCCGCCGAGGGTGACAGGGGGCAGTTCACCCCTCCACTTT
NA	NA	TRBJ1-1	TRBV6-5	CASSYPGRTNTEAFF	TGTGCCAGCAGTTACCCCGGACGGACGAACACTGAAGCTTTCTTT
NA	NA	TRBJ1-2	TRBV5-6	CASSLGGPARGYTF	TGTGCCAGCAGCTTGGGGGGGCCAGCGCGAGGCTACACCTTC
NA	TRBD1	TRBJ1-2	TRBV5-4	CASSLGIGTGTSSTF	TGTGCCAGCAGCTTGGGCATTGGGACAGGGACCTCGTCCACCTTC
NA	NA	TRBJ1-1	TRBV7-2	CASSRNGLPYSEAFF	TGTGCCAGCAGCCGCAATGGACTGCCGTACTCTGAAGCTTTCTTT
once	TRBD1	TRBJ2-2	TRBV29-1	CSVDTGTANTGELFF	TGCAGCGTTGACACCGGGACAGCCAACACCGGGGAGCTGTTTTTT
NA	NA	TRBJ2-7	TRBV9	CASSVLDGVSYEQYF	TGTGCCAGCAGCGTATTGGACGGGGTCTCCTACGAGCAGTACTTC
NA	TRBD1	TRBJ1-4	TRBV7-2	CASSLGQGYEKLFF	TGTGCCAGCAGCCTTGGACAGGGGTATGAAAAACTGTTTTTT
NA	NA	TRBJ2-2	TRBV2	CASSDIRGYGELFF	TGTGCCAGCAGCGATATTCGTGGGTACGGGGAGCTGTTTTTT
NA	TRBD1	TRBJ2-7	TRBV4-1	CASSQEGQGGYEQYF	TGCGCCAGCAGCCAAGAAGGACAGGGTGGCTACGAGCAGTACTTC
few	TRBD2	TRBJ2-7	TRBV4-1	CASSHPSGTYEQYF	TGCGCCAGCAGCCACCCTAGCGGGACCTACGAGCAGTACTTC
NA	NA	TRBJ1-1	TRBV2	CASSNGGGSNTEAFF	TGTGCCAGCAGTAATGGGGGGGGGTCGAACACTGAAGCTTTCTTT
once	NA	TRBJ2-7	TRBV6-5	CASSYSSAYEQYF	TGTGCCAGCAGTTACTCGTCCGCCTACGAGCAGTACTTC
NA	NA	TRBJ1-6	TRBV4-1	CASSPRAGSNSPLHF	TGCGCCAGCAGCCCGAGGGCAGGGAGTAATTCACCCCTCCACTTT